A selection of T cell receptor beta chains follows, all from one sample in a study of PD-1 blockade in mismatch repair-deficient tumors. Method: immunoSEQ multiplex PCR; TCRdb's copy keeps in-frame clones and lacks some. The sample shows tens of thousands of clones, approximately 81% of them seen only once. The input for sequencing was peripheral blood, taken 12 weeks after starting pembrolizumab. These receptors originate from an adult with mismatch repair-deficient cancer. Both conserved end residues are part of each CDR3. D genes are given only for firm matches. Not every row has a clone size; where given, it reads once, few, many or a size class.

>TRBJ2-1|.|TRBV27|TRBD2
TGTGCCAGCAGTTTGGGACTAGCGGACTACAATGAGCAGTTCTTC
CASSLGLADYNEQFF
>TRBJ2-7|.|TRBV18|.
TGTGCCAGCTCACCAGACCACGAGCAGTACTTC
CASSPDHEQYF
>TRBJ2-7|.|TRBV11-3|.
TGTGCCAGCAGCTTAAGGAGTCTCTCCTACGAGCAGTACTTC
CASSLRSLSYEQYF
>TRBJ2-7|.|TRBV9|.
TGTGCCAGCAGCGTAGCTAGCAGGAACGAGCAGTACTTC
CASSVASRNEQYF
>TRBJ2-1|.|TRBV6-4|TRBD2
TGTGCCAGCAGTGTGTCTAGCGGGCACAGCTCCTACAATGAGCAGTTCTTC
CASSVSSGHSSYNEQFF
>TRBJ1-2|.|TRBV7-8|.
TGTGCCAGCAGCTTAGGGGCGCAGACCTATGGCTACACCTTC
CASSLGAQTYGYTF
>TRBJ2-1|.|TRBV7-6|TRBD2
TGTGCCAGCAGCTTAGTCCCCCTGAGTAGCGGGAGTGGGAATGAGCAGTTCTTC
CASSLVPLSSGSGNEQFF
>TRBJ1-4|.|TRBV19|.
TGTGCCAGTAGCTCACCCAGGGGTACTAATGAAAAACTGTTTTTT
CASSSPRGTNEKLFF
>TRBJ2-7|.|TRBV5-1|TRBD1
TGCGCCAGCAGCTTGGCAGGGGGCGCTGGGTACGAGCAGTACTTC
CASSLAGGAGYEQYF
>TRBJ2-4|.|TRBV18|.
TGTGCCAGCTCACCACAGACAGGAGATTCCAAAAACATTCAGTACTTC
CASSPQTGDSKNIQYF
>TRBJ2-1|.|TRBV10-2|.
TGCGCCAGCAGGGGGGTAGCGGAGTACAATGAGCAGTTCTTC
CASRGVAEYNEQFF
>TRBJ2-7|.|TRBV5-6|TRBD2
TGTGCCAGCAGCTTGAAGGCCGCGGGAGCGGTCGACGAGCAGTACTTC
CASSLKAAGAVDEQYF
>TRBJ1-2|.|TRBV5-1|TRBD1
TGCGCCAGCAGCTCCGGGACAGGAGTCTCTGGCTACACCTTC
CASSSGTGVSGYTF
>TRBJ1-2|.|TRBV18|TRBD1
TGTGCCAGCTCACCGGGACAGGAAGGTGGCTACACCTTC
CASSPGQEGGYTF
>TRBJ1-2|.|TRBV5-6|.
TGTGCCAGCAGCGGAACCGTACAGGGTTGGACCTATGGCTACACCTTC
CASSGTVQGWTYGYTF
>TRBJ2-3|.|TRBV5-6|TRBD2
TGTGCCAGCAGCGTTATCTCCGGGACTAGCGACAAAGATACGCAGTATTTT
CASSVISGTSDKDTQYF
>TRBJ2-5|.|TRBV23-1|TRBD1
TGCGCCAGCAGTCACCGGGACAGCCAAGAGACCCAGTACTTC
CASSHRDSQETQYF
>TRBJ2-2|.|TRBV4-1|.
TGCGCCAGCAGCCAGGGTGGGCGAGTTGGCACCGGGGAGCTGTTTTTT
CASSQGGRVGTGELFF
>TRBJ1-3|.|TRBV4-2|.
TGTGCCAGCAGCCAAGATTCTGTGGGACCGACCGCTGGAAACACCATATATTTT
CASSQDSVGPTAGNTIYF
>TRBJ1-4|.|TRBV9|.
TGTGCCAGCAGTGAACAGGGCTATGGCACTAATGAAAAACTGTTTTTT
CASSEQGYGTNEKLFF
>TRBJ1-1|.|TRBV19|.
TGTGCCAGTAGTATAGTGGCAGGGGTCACTGAAGCTTTCTTT
CASSIVAGVTEAFF
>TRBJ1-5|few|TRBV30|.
TGTGCCTGGCCCCCGGACTCGGAGCGCGGATCCAGACAGCCCCAGCATTTT
CAWPPDSERGSRQPQHF
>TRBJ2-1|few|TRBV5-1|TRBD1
TGCGCCAGCAGCCCAACGGACAGGGGTGATGAGCAGTTCTTC
CASSPTDRGDEQFF
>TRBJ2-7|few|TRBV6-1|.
TGTGCCAGCAGTGAACCTCCGGGGGATTGGCGGGAGCAGTACTTC
CASSEPPGDWREQYF
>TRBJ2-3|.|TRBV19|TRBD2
TGTGCCAGTAGTGAGACGGGAGCGGGACCCACAGATACGCAGTATTTT
CASSETGAGPTDTQYF
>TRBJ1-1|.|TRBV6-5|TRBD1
TGTGCCAGCAGCCGACAGGGGAGGGGAGCTTTCTTT
CASSRQGRGAFF
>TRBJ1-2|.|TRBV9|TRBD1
TGTGCCAGCAGCGTGGGACAGGGGGGCTATGGCTACACCTTC
CASSVGQGGYGYTF
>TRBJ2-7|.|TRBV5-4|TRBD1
TGCGCCAGCAGCCAAGAAGACAGGGCCTACGAGCAGTACTTC
CASSQEDRAYEQYF
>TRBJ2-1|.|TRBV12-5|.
TGTGCTAGTGGTTGGTGGGGGGGGCAGCCCTACAATGAGCAGTTCTTC
CASGWWGGQPYNEQFF
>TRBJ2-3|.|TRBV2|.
TGTGCCAGCAGTGAACGGCTTCGTAGCACAGATACGCAGTATTTT
CASSERLRSTDTQYF
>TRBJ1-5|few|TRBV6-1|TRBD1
TGTGCCGTTGGGACAGGGCCCGATCAGCCCCAGCATTTT
CAVGTGPDQPQHF
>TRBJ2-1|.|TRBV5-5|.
TGTGCCAGCAGCTTAACAGGGTACAATGAGCAGTTCTTC
CASSLTGYNEQFF
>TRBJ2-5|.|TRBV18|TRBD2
TGTGCCAGCTCACCTAAATACCTTAGCGGGTCCCAAGAGACCCAGTACTTC
CASSPKYLSGSQETQYF
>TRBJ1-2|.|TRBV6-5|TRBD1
TGTGCCAGCAGTAGTGGACAGGGCGGGGGCTACACCTTC
CASSSGQGGGYTF
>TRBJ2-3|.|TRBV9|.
TGTGCCAGCAGCGCAGTTGGGCTTAGCACAGATACGCAGTATTTT
CASSAVGLSTDTQYF
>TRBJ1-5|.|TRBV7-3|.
TGTGCCAGCAGCTTATGGAGCAATCAGCCCCAGCATTTT
CASSLWSNQPQHF
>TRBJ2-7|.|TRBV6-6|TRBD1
TGTGCCAGCAGTAAGGGACAGGGCTTCTACGAGCAGTACTTC
CASSKGQGFYEQYF
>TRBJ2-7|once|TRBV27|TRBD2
TGTGCCAGCAGGCCTCTAGCGGGAGCCTACGAGCAGTACTTC
CASRPLAGAYEQYF
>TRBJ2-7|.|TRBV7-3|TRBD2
TGTGCCAGCAGCCTAAGCGGGAGTGCTAACGAGCAGTACTTC
CASSLSGSANEQYF
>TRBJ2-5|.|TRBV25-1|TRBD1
TGTGCCAGCAGTGAATGGGCCGGGACAGAGGCGGAGACCCAGTACTTC
CASSEWAGTEAETQYF
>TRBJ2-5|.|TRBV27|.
TGTGCCAGCAGTTTAGGTGACCAAGAGACCCAGTACTTC
CASSLGDQETQYF
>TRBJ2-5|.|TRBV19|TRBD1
TGTGCCAGTAGTATAGCCCGACAGGGACAGACCCAGTACTTC
CASSIARQGQTQYF
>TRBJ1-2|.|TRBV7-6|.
TGTGCCAGCAGCTTAGAAGTAAACCGGGGCGGCTACACCTTC
CASSLEVNRGGYTF
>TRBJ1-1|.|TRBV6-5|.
TGTGCCAGCAGTCATGGGTCTTCCATCGAAGCTTTCTTT
CASSHGSSIEAFF
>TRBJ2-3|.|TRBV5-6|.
TGTGCCAGCAGCTTGTGGGGGACAGATACGCAGTATTTT
CASSLWGTDTQYF
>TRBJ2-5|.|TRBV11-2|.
TGTGCCAGCAGGGGACGGAACCAAGAGACCCAGTACTTC
CASRGRNQETQYF
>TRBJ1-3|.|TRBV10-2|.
TGCGCCAGCAGTGAGTCGGGAACTGCTGGAAACACCATATATTTT
CASSESGTAGNTIYF
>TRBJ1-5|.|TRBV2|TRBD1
TGTGCCAGCAGGGCCGGGACAGGGGCTCAGCCCCAGCATTTT
CASRAGTGAQPQHF